This TCR beta chain was captured in a study of blood T cell repertoires in COVID-19 (dated by TCRdb to the early 2020s). Regarding the study in general: The collaborator samples originated in the United States, Italy and Spain and spanned the acute and convalescent phases of COVID-19. The material from the prospective study consisted of cDNA or gDNA derived from T cells, B-cell-depleted T cells, or PBMCs. The dataset comprised deeply sampled blood TCRbeta repertoires from subjects exposed to, actively infected with, or recovered from COVID-19. The repertoires were released in a freely available public database meant as a resource for research on the immune response to SARS-CoV-2. The samples were drawn from two sources: the first 160 participants of the ongoing ImmuneRACE study, and over 950 subjects contributed by 6 global collaborators. Sample metadata almost always included a de-identified subject ID, COVID-19 status, age in years and sex. Where HLA class I and class II types were available, the types were taken from metadata supplied by the sample provider, not from assay-based typing.

Trimming takes 7 bases off V and 5 bases off J; junction bases not matched to a gene: 10. Reading from cysteine to phenylalanine, the CDR3 counts 15 amino acids. This entry keeps only the CDR3 DNA: 45 bases, framed from base 1. CDR1 and CDR2 are drawn from the germline V gene: MDHEN, SYDVKM. Points the paper makes about the study in general: The quantity of clinical and demographic metadata differed by source and by participant and was supplied without curation.

The collaborating institutions used their own protocols to collect whole blood in K2EDTA tubes. For TCRbeta analysis, collaborators shipped samples as frozen whole blood, isolated PBMCs, or DNA extracted from either of those sample types. Points on this clone: Its antigen target is currently unknown. Base quality data are lacking; no much larger clone is found one base away.

TCRbeta CDR3 regions were amplified from genomic DNA by means of the immunoSEQ Assay, a bias-controlled multiplex PCR. As for the authors' bioinformatics: The number of nucleated cells in each sample was estimated from the amplification of reference gene primers within the assay. Sequence reads were collapsed and filtered to measure the absolute abundance of every unique TCRbeta CDR3 rearrangement. For each sample, productive Simpson clonality was calculated as the square root of Simpson's diversity index over productive rearrangements. The immuneACCESS repertoire file appears here via TCRdb, limited to in-frame rearrangements. These files lack a portion of the clones; in checked studies, under half of the deficit traces to unresolved V genes, and the cause of the others is not known. V and J calls and clone size are as listed in that table; D and trimming were resolved from the DNA. This sample is represented by about 110,000 clones; 88% of them were singletons. The ten largest make up about 2.2% of the sample.

Sequencing was done on a sample of peripheral blood. Recombination connected TRBV28 to TRBJ2-2, and TRBD2 aligns with 7 junction nucleotides. This sequence was found in a human donor in a cohort sampled during active COVID-19. In nucleotide form, the sequence is TGTGCCAGCACCTCCGAGCGGGGAATAACCGGGGAGCTGTTTTTT. The resulting protein is CASTSERGITGELFF.